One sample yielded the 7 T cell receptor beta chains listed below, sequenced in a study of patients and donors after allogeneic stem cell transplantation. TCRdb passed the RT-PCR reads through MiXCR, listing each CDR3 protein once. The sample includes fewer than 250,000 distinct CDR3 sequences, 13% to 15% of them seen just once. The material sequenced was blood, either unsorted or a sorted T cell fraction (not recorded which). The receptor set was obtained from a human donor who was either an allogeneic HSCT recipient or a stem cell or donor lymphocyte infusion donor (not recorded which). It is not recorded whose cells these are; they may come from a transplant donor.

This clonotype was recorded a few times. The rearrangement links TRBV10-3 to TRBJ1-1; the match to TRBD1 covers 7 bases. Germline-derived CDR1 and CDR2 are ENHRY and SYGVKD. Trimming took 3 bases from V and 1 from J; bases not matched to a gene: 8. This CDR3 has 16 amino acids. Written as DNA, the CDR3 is TGTGCCATCAGTGACAGGGGGGGGACGGCGAACACTGAAGCTTTCTTT. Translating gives CAISDRGGTANTEAFF.

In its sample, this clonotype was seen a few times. CDR3 sequence (DNA): TGTGCCACCAGCAGAACCCGGGGTGAAGCGGGGGGTATTACCGGGGAGCTGTTTTTT. The encoded protein is CATSRTRGEAGGITGELFF. V and J are TRBV15 and TRBJ2-2; 9 nucleotides align to TRBD2. With 2 bases clipped from V and 5 bases from J, the junction kept 15 bases outside the gene matches. Germline V CDR1 and CDR2: LNHNV, YYDKDF (reference sequence). This CDR3 is built from 19 residues.

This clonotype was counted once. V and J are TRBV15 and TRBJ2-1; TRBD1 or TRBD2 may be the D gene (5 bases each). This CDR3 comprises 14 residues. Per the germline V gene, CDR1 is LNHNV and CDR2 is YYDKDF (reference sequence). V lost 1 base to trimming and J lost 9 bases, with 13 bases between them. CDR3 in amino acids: CATSRVFEGTEQFF. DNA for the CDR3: TGTGCCACCAGCAGAGTTTTCGAAGGGACTGAGCAGTTCTTC.

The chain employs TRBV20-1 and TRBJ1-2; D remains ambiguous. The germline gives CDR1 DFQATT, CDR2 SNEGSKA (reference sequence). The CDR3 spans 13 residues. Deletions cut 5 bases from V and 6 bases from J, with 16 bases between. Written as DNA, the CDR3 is TGCAGTGCTTATGGGCAGTTGACCGATGGCTACACCTTC. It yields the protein CSAYGQLTDGYTF.

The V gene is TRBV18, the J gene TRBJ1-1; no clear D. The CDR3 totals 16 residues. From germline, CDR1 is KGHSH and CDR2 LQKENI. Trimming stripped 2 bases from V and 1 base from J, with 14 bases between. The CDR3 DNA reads TGTGCCAGCTCACCAATGCAACGGTCGGGGAACACTGAAGCTTTCTTT. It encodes CASSPMQRSGNTEAFF.

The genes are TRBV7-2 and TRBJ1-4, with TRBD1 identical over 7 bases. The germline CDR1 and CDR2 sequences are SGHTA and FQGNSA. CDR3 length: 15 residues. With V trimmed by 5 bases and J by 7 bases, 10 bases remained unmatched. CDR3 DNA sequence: TGTGCCAGCAGCCAACAACAGGGGCACGCTGAAAAACTGTTTTTT. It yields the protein CASSQQQGHAEKLFF.

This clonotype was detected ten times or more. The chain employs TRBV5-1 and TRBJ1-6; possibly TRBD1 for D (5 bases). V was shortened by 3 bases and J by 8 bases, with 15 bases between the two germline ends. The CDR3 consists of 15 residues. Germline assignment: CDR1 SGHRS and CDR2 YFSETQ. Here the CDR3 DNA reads TGCGCCAGCAGCTCACGGTGGGGCGGAGATTCACCCCTCCACTTT. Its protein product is CASSSRWGGDSPLHF.